This TCR beta chain was obtained from a study of shared clonotypes between healthy human individuals. The study's findings and limits: Few donors restricted represented genetic and exposure-history diversity.

PCR replicates performed on unsorted PBMC used about 300 ng DNA, 25,000 to 35,000 T cell genomes. Profiling relied on immunoSEQ multiplex PCR, and the TCRdb table lists in-frame clones only, not all of them. Of more than 400,000 clones in the sample, over 70% were seen once. On this clone: Its antigen is not known.

V was trimmed by 0 bases and J by 0 bases, leaving 12 bases between them. Germline V lookup: CDR1 SGHRS, CDR2 YFSETQ. The CDR3 runs to 16 residues. The source is a woman in her 40s in good health. Some clones in this sample may be carry-over from other donors' samples. V is TRBV5-1 and J is TRBJ2-5; unclear D gene. The sample consisted of PBMCs. In DNA, the CDR3 is TGCGCCAGCAGCTTGGAACAGTTAATGTACCAAGAGACCCAGTACTTC. Amino acid sequence: CASSLEQLMYQETQYF.